The T cell receptor beta chain under discussion was sequenced for a study of blood T cell repertoires in COVID-19. Across the whole study: The study drew acute and convalescent COVID-19 samples from the United States, Italy and Spain.

Original data processing: Amplified reference gene primers provided the basis for estimating nucleated cell counts. Using immunoSEQ multiplex PCR, the repertoire was profiled, and TCRdb retains in-frame clones only, with some absent. Clonal size and the V and J genes are those of that table, whereas D and trimming came from the DNA. The data contain around 250,000 clones, 65% to 85% of them singletons. The CDR3 runs to 14 residues. V lost 4 bases and J 4 bases, leaving 14 bases between the germline ends. Germline values: CDR1 SGDLS, CDR2 YYNGEE. The specimen sequenced was peripheral blood. This chain joins TRBV9 and TRBJ1-2, with D maybe TRBD1 (5 bases). The sequence came from a man aged 45 to 65 with active or convalescent COVID-19. CDR3 nucleotides: TGTGCCAGCAGCCCCCGCAGGGAAGCCTATGGCTACACCTTC. Translated: CASSPRREAYGYTF.